These T cell receptor beta chains were read from a single sample in a study of stem cell transplantation in POMP-related autoinflammatory disease. Repertoires were generated with immunoSEQ multiplex PCR, while TCRdb's copy carries only in-frame clones and drops some. Of about 68,000 clones in the sample, roughly 90% were seen once. The source was CD4+ T cells from PBMCs, collected after stem cell transplantation. Every receptor here comes from a human patient with POMP-related autoinflammation and immune dysregulation (PRAID). The graft donor may have given rise to some T cells. The CDR3 runs from the conserved cysteine through the conserved F or W. The order of the fields is D gene, V gene, clone size, J gene, CDR3 protein, CDR3 DNA. A D gene is named only where the DNA matches it firmly. Clone size appears in some rows only: once, few, many, or a class for an expanded clone.

TRBD2,TRBV5-4,-,TRBJ2-1,CASTQSGGAYNEQFF,TGTGCCAGCACCCAAAGCGGGGGGGCCTACAATGAGCAGTTCTTC
TRBD1,TRBV4-1,once,TRBJ2-3,CASSVDRGGTDTQYF,TGCGCCAGCAGCGTTGACAGGGGGGGCACAGATACGCAGTATTTT
-,TRBV5-1,-,TRBJ2-1,CASSLAPSGGLNEQFF,TGCGCCAGCAGCTTGGCCCCGAGTGGGGGGCTCAATGAGCAGTTCTTC
-,TRBV6-5,-,TRBJ1-2,CASSGGGFHYYGYTF,TGTGCCAGCAGCGGGGGGGGCTTTCATTACTATGGCTACACCTTC
-,TRBV5-4,-,TRBJ1-1,CASSAARTNTEAFF,TGTGCCAGCAGCGCCGCGCGGACGAACACTGAAGCTTTCTTT
-,TRBV5-1,-,TRBJ1-5,CASSRIDRRNQPQHF,TGCGCCAGCAGCCGAATTGACAGGCGCAATCAGCCCCAGCATTTT
-,TRBV5-6,once,TRBJ1-4,CASSLVGQGTEKLFF,TGTGCCAGCAGCTTGGTCGGGCAGGGGACTGAAAAACTGTTTTTT
-,TRBV18,-,TRBJ1-4,CASSHTATNEKLFF,TGTGCCAGCTCTCATACAGCAACTAATGAAAAACTGTTTTTT
-,TRBV20-1,-,TRBJ1-4,CSAQHNEKLFF,TGCAGTGCTCAGCATAATGAAAAACTGTTTTTT
TRBD1,TRBV6-6,-,TRBJ1-2,CATWRGDSYGYTF,TGTGCCACCTGGAGGGGGGACAGTTATGGCTACACCTTC
-,TRBV28,-,TRBJ1-5,CASINMATLWAGNQPQHF,TGTGCCAGCATCAACATGGCAACTTTATGGGCAGGGAATCAGCCCCAGCATTTT
-,TRBV11-2,-,TRBJ2-5,CASSPGVQTGSQYF,TGTGCCAGCAGCCCGGGAGTCCAGACCGGTTCCCAGTACTTC
-,TRBV7-2,-,TRBJ2-6,CASRYSGANVLTF,TGTGCCAGCAGGTACTCTGGGGCCAACGTCCTGACTTTC
-,TRBV18,-,TRBJ1-4,CASSPLDTGRLEKLFF,TGTGCCAGCTCGCCTCTGGACACGGGGCGATTGGAAAAACTGTTTTTT
TRBD1,TRBV6-5,-,TRBJ2-7,CASRATGSSYEQYF,TGTGCCAGCAGAGCGACAGGGAGCTCCTACGAGCAGTACTTC
-,TRBV4-1,-,TRBJ1-3,CASSQDVVSGNTIYF,TGCGCCAGCAGCCAAGATGTCGTCTCTGGAAACACCATATATTTT